This record concerns one TCR beta chain sequence. Its antigen is as yet unknown. This sequence may be a read error, since a much larger clone differs from it by one base. The conserved final phenylalanine or tryptophan is absent from the CDR3, which likely points to a read error. This record comes from a study of human T cells and chemical hapten exposure. Study-level information: Patients received weekly diphenylcyclopropenone doses to the scalp throughout the roughly 24-week study. Small pooled library volume differences chiefly drove per-sample TCR yield variation. Findings and caveats of the study: It was expanded TCRs that formed significantly more large CDR3 similarity clusters than controls did.

Time point noted: patch test 2, 6 weeks after DPC sensitization. Regarding treatment: therapeutic diphenylcyclopropenone sensitization with weekly scalp DPC. The authors' total RNA extraction used unfractionated whole blood. TCRdb re-called the RACE reads through MiXCR, storing one row per CDR3 protein. The table lists about 140,000 distinct CDR3 sequences, approximately 12% of them singletons. V gave up 6 bases and J gave up 0 bases, with 12 bases separating them. The CDR3 consists of 14 residues. The sample in question was whole blood, obtained in connection with sensitization to the hapten diphenylcyclopropenone (DPC). The sequence was obtained from a woman aged 45-60 years with alopecia areata. Some clones in this sample may be carry-over from other donors' samples. V gene TRBV12-3 or TRBV12-4 combines with J gene TRBJ2-7; tentative D call: TRBD1 (6 bases). In DNA, the CDR3 is TGTGCCAGCAGACCACAGGGAAGCTCCTACGAGCAGTACTCC. This encodes CASRPQGSSYEQYS.